This T cell receptor beta chain comes out of a study of cytomegalovirus exposure and HLA in healthy donors (dated by TCRdb to about 2017). General notes on the study: An earlier analysis of a few hundred of the donors reported 276 Gb of sequence data and around 110 million unique TCR beta sequences obtained from some 170 million T cells. The genetic ancestry cluster associated with self-reported Caucasian donors included about four fifths of the roughly 360 genotyped donors. Approximately 300 gigabases of sequencing data and around 90 million unique TCR sequences made up an early release that covered roughly 670 HLA-typed donors. Class I and class II HLA loci were covered by the typing at four-digit resolution. To study patterns of TCR occurrence, a later analysis re-analyzed previously published TCR beta repertoires from more than 550 donors and added high-resolution HLA genotyping. Among around 400 genotyped donors of the cohort, an average of approximately 200,000 unique TCR beta nucleotide sequences was sequenced per donor, of which roughly 17% were non-productive. To predict cytomegalovirus infection status, the study combined high-throughput TCR immunosequencing, statistical association of individual TCRs with disease status, and machine learning. Typing coverage varied by locus: about 620-640 donors for A, B, C, DRB1 and DQB1; roughly 560 for DQA1; nearly 610 for DPA1; some 470 for DPB1. Alongside the repertoire data, information on donor age, sex, ethnicity and CMV serostatus was compiled. Genome-wide SNP genotypes for about 65% of the 666 donors were used in a later genetic analysis, which treated that subset as a discovery cohort. An earlier analysis of approximately 580 of the donors used high-throughput TCR beta sequencing to judge whether each TCR beta V gene segment behaved as functional or pseudogenic. Rather than drawing on any new phenotypic data, the later analysis identified candidate immune exposures from TCR beta sequences and the way those sequences occurred across donors. The aim of the study was to test whether cataloging public T cell receptors could identify signatures of past pathogen exposure. Every repertoire in the discovery cohort had been generated on one and the same sequencing platform. Along with the approximately 700-subject first cohort, a separate validation cohort of about 110 different subjects was used. About five DR-DQ haplotypes were treated as single units for association and clustering because of strong linkage in the cohort. Using immunosequencing, the study profiled T cell repertoires from fewer than 850 subjects and related those repertoires to cytomegalovirus serostatus. Here is what the overall study found, with its caveats: In both the original and validation cohorts, the classifier was reported to diagnose cytomegalovirus status with high specificity and sensitivity. Roughly uniform sequencing depth across donors was assumed in presence/absence analyses, although this assumption may not hold. A further reported finding was that TCR beta sequences accurately predicted the HLA-A and HLA-B alleles for most subjects in the first cohort. A later analysis reported that several top co-occurrence clusters appeared linked to parvovirus B19, influenza, CMV and Epstein-Barr virus. According to a later genetic analysis, donors in an Asian-associated ancestry cluster had fewer N-insertions in productive TCRs than the approximately 650-donor mean. The study listed 150 to 200 TCR beta chains as associated with cytomegalovirus. In vitro tests confirmed that a few of the cytomegalovirus-associated TCR beta chains recognize cytomegalovirus antigens. In an earlier analysis of under 600 of the donors, most TCR beta V segments were observed in productive rearrangements about 90% or about 30% of the time, broadly matching IMGT annotations. Specific HLA alleles were associated with roughly 17,000 TCR beta sequences at a false discovery rate of 0.05 in a later analysis. Most CMV-associated TCR beta chains appeared to be HLA-restricted in a later analysis, and the HLA associations seemed to be driven largely by CMV exposure. Correlated functional status among segregating V segments might reflect linkage disequilibrium, but an unknown experimental factor could not be ruled out. A cluster of highly shared sequence variants was judged likely to be a technical artifact of the sequencing pipeline. A later analysis found that TCR association rates varied across HLA loci, with DRB1 alleles showing the most associated TCRs and HLA-C alleles the fewest. The authors suggested that the approach could potentially be extended to other disease states and immunological phenotypes. A later analysis found that HLA-associated TCR beta chains were more clonally expanded and had lower generation probabilities than equally common non-associated chains. While some public TCRs were present in many individuals, most TCR sequences turned up only very rarely across donors. This cohort had only TCR beta chains sequenced, and the lack of alpha or paired-chain data limited which features could be detected. Because counts were too low, some 16 rarely observed V segments, including chromosome 9 orphons, were excluded from the earlier analysis of roughly 580 of the donors. HLA typing was unavailable for some donors at each locus, so association tests used only the typed subset. Assigning TCR associations to individual alleles was difficult when HLA alleles, especially DR and DQ, strongly co-occurred. A later genetic analysis associated a missense DCLRE1C variant with V-gene and J-gene trimming of TCR beta chains, and an independent cohort replicated the association. For the cohort, immune exposure information was limited to CMV serostatus. Some IMGT-functional V segments, including TRBV6-2 and TRBV6-3, could not be distinguished by the 87-base-pair reads and were therefore excluded.

The V end loses 1 base and the J end loses 2 bases, and a stretch of 8 bases separates them. Reading the germline V gene gives CDR1 KGHSH and CDR2 LQKENI. Its CDR3 holds 14 amino acids, cysteine through phenylalanine. The kept DNA is CDR3 alone, 42 bases in frame from the first base. In total, 666 healthy bone marrow donors made up the cohort. At the time of sampling, every cohort member was nominally healthy, though immune exposures that went unrecorded were likely present. The donor was CMV seronegative and belonged to the group of around 350 seronegative cohort members. A peripheral blood sample was provided by each donor, and peripheral blood mononuclear cells were used for TCR beta sequencing. Genomic DNA extraction from the blood cell samples was performed with the Qiagen DNeasy Blood Extraction Kit. Receptor libraries were prepared by the immunoSEQ multiplex PCR assay. A mixture of 60 forward primers for TCR Vbeta segments and 13 reverse primers for TCR Jbeta segments was used in the multiplex PCR. A multiplex PCR assay on genomic DNA amplified the CDR3 region of rearranged TCR beta genes. Amplified TCR beta libraries were sequenced as 87-base-pair reads on the Illumina HiSeq System. The original methods were these. A later analysis counted 65 million to 90 million unique TCR beta chains across the 666 repertoires, and some 12 million of these chains were shared by at least two donors. To remove PCR and sequencing errors, raw reads were error-corrected and collapsed into unique sequences using a nearest-neighbor algorithm that merged closely related sequences. Alignment of CDR3 sequences to IMGT reference sequences was used to assign V, D and J gene segments. For a sequence to be retained, a match of at least six nucleotides was required to both a V gene segment and a J gene segment. A rearrangement was called productive if the CDR3 had no stop codons and remained in frame with V and J, and every other rearrangement was called non-productive. CDR3 was defined according to IMGT convention as the region running from the second conserved V-encoded cysteine to the conserved J-encoded phenylalanine. The earlier analysis of fewer than 700 of the donors excluded sequences that lacked an unambiguous match to a single V gene segment. An earlier analysis of some 610 of the donors called V segments functional above 56.7% productive rearrangements and segregating when the between-donor standard deviation exceeded 5%. A statistical classification framework was built to diagnose cytomegalovirus status from the catalog of TCR beta chain sequences. In a later analysis, TCR nucleotide sequences were compared against IMGT/GENE-DB human TR gene sequences so that V and J genes could be assigned. Using the TCRdist pipeline, a later analysis assigned CDR3 sequences along with most-parsimonious VDJ recombination scenarios. A later analysis defined each TCR beta chain by its CDR3 amino acid sequence plus V-gene family, and excluded reads lacking a unique V-gene family. In a later analysis, around 650 highly shared, low-generation-probability nucleotide sequences were removed to address suspected cross-contamination and a sequencing artifact. In a later analysis, a clonal expansion index for each public chain was calculated from normalized within-repertoire ranks of inferred template counts. In a later analysis, generation probabilities were computed using a VDJ recombination model fitted to out-of-frame rearrangements, and the results were checked against IGoR. In a later analysis, hypergeometric tests were used to score TCR-TCR, TCR-HLA and TCR-CMV co-occurrence, with a repertoire-size bias correction applied to TCR pairs. A later analysis estimated false discovery rates by permuting HLA or CMV assignments 20 times. In a later analysis, co-occurring TCRs were grouped using DBSCAN, with TCRdist sequence similarity added in when clustering inside HLA-allele-positive subsets. For co-occurrence clustering, repertoires with fewer than 30,000 or more than 120,000 public chains were excluded, along with five repertoires with anomalous nucleotide sharing. TCRdb carries this immuneACCESS record with in-frame sequences only. Its versions omit some clonotypes, under half of them owing to an unresolved V gene in the studies checked, with the rest unexplained. V, J and clone size derive from that table, while D and trimming were established from the DNA sequence. For this sample there are approximately 130,000 clones; more than 65% appear just once. The ten largest clones add up to roughly 3% of the sample.

With respect to this clone: What this receptor recognizes is not known. No base qualities exist here, and no much larger clone lies one base off it.

The clonotype originates from a middle-aged man in good health and CMV-seronegative. The chain couples TRBV18 to TRBJ1-1; matching of 6 bases hints at TRBD1 as the D gene. What was sequenced was PBMCs. The sequenced DNA: TGTGCCAGCTCACCACGGGACACTAACACTGAAGCTTTCTTT. This sequence encodes CASSPRDTNTEAFF.